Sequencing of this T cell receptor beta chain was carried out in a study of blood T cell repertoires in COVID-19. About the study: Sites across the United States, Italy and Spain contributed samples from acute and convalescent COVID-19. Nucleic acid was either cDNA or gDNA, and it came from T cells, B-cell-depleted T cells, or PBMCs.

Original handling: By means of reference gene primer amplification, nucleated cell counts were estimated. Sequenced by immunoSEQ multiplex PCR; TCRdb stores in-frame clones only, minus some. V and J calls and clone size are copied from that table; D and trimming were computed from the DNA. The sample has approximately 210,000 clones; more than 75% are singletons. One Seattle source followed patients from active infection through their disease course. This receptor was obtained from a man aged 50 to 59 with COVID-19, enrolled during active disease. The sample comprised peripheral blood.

CDR3 coding DNA: TGTGCCACCAGTGAGAGAGGAAATGAGCAGTTCTTC. Its translation is CATSERGNEQFF. The chain uses TRBV24-1 and TRBJ2-1, with D unclear. This CDR3 has 12 residues. CDR1 is KGHDR, CDR2 SFDVKD, per germline. Deletions cut 4 bases from V and 7 bases from J, with 7 bases between.